The 30 T cell receptor beta chains reported below all come from one sample, sequenced in a study of cytomegalovirus exposure and HLA in healthy donors. Both 60 Vbeta primers and 13 Jbeta primers went into the PCR. TCRdb keeps only in-frame clones here, not all; method: immunoSEQ multiplex PCR. The sample lists more than 100,000 clones; roughly 66% were seen once. Sequenced material: PBMCs. Every receptor here comes from a woman aged 45-65 years in good health and CMV-seronegative.

This clone was seen once. V is TRBV18 and J is TRBJ2-2; D perhaps matches TRBD1 (5 bases). Trimming pared 4 bases from V and 5 bases from J, leaving 17 bases between. Looked up from germline, CDR1 is KGHSH and CDR2 is LQKENI. The length of the CDR3 is 16 residues. CDR3 nucleotide sequence: TGTGCCAGCTCACTGTTCACAGGTCGGCGGACCGGGGAGCTGTTTTTT. Translated, it gives CASSLFTGRRTGELFF.

The genes are TRBV29-1 and TRBJ2-7; TRBD1 matches 12 bases. The junction had 4 bases not matched to a gene; V was cut back by 7 bases and J by 6 bases. This CDR3 has 12 residues. Germline V gene lookup returns CDR1 SQVTM and CDR2 ANQGSEA. The CDR3 is CSAGTGGGEQYF. The CDR3 DNA follows: TGCAGCGCCGGGACAGGGGGCGGCGAGCAGTACTTC.

This clone turned up a few times. The chain combines TRBV28 with TRBJ2-7; 7 bases are shared with TRBD1. The germline gives CDR1 MDHEN, CDR2 SYDVKM. The CDR3 is 13 residues long. Trimming cost V 6 bases and J 4 bases; bases outside gene matches: 6. The DNA of the CDR3 is TGTGCCAGCAGGGGGACAGCAATTTACGAGCAGTACTTC. It specifies CASRGTAIYEQYF.

This clone was recorded only once. Germline and junction disagree at one end, which may indicate a read error. V and J are TRBV4-3 and TRBJ2-1, with TRBD2 matching over 8 bases. CDR1 LGHNA and CDR2 YSLEER come from the germline V gene. This CDR3 is built from 15 residues. CDR3 residues: CVSSGRTDSYNEQFF. In nucleotides, the CDR3 is TGCGTCAGCAGCGGGAGAACGGACTCCTACAATGAGCAGTTCTTC.

There are a few counts of this clone. The V gene is TRBV15, the J gene TRBJ1-5, with TRBD1 matching over 7 bases. The CDR3 loop spans 14 amino acids. Trimming removed 1 base from V and 9 bases from J; junction bases left unmatched: 6. Germline CDR1 is LNHNV and CDR2 is YYDKDF (reference sequence). Written as DNA, the CDR3 is TGTGCCACCAGCAGAGGACAGGGCCGGGGGCCCCAGCATTTT. It yields the protein CATSRGQGRGPQHF.

J is TRBJ2-3 and V is TRBV10-3; 8 nucleotides align to TRBD1. Losses at the gene ends were 10 bases for V and 2 bases for J; bases not matched to a gene: 11. Germline loops: CDR1 ENHRY, CDR2 SYGVKD. There are 15 residues in the CDR3. DNA of the CDR3: TGTGCCACCAACCCGGGACAGGCTCACACAGATACGCAGTATTTT. Translation: CATNPGQAHTDTQYF.

This clone was detected only a few times. This sequence joins TRBV5-4 and TRBJ2-7; TRBD2 aligns across 10 bases. CDR3 length: 15 residues. The J segment lost 4 bases and the V segment lost 4 bases, leaving 8 bases of the junction unmatched. Per the germline V gene, CDR1 is SGHNT and CDR2 is YYREEE (reference sequence). The CDR3 is CASSHPSGGEYEQYF. The CDR3 DNA sequence: TGTGCCAGCAGCCATCCTAGCGGGGGAGAATACGAGCAGTACTTC.

This clone was recorded only once. V is TRBV6-1 and J is TRBJ1-5; TRBD1 matches 8 bases. Per the germline V gene, CDR1 is MNHNS and CDR2 is SASEGT. V shed 5 bases and J 5 bases; nucleotides not matched to a gene: 5. CDR3 length equals 14 residues. DNA of the CDR3: TGTGCCAGCAGTCGGACAGGGATAGATCAGCCCCAGCATTTT. Protein sequence: CASSRTGIDQPQHF.

This clone turned up a few times. The chain couples TRBV5-8 to TRBJ2-1, with 9 bases aligning to TRBD1. The CDR3 contains 15 residues. CDR1 SGHTS and CDR2 YDEGEE come from the germline V gene. V trimming: 5 bases; J trimming: 9 bases; junction bases outside the gene matches: 12. CDR3 DNA sequence: TGTGCCAGCAGTTTCGGGATACAGGGGGCTGCTGAGCAGTTCTTC. It translates to CASSFGIQGAAEQFF. The full variable domain, its missing parts supplied by reference TRBV5-8 and TRBJ2-1, is EAGVTQSPTHLIKTRGQQATLRCSPISGHTSVYWYQQALGLGLQFLLWYDEGEERNRGNFPPRFSGRQFPNYSSELNVNALELEDSALYLCASSFGIQGAAEQFFGPGTRLTVL.

J is TRBJ1-1 and V is TRBV10-2, with 9 positions matching TRBD1. J lost 0 bases, V lost 2 bases, and 10 bases had no gene match. Germline values: CDR1 WSHSY, CDR2 SAAADI. The CDR3 runs 18 residues. The CDR3 reads CASSELRDRVSMNTEAFF. As DNA, the CDR3 is TGCGCCAGCAGTGAGCTCCGGGACAGGGTTTCCATGAACACTGAAGCTTTCTTT.

The V gene is TRBV18, the J gene TRBJ2-1; D gene unclear. Trimming removed 5 bases at V and 4 bases at J, with 9 bases between. Germline V gives CDR1 KGHSH, CDR2 LQKENI. The CDR3 is 13 residues long. This CDR3 reads CASSANSYNEQFF. CDR3 sequence (DNA): TGTGCCAGCTCAGCAAACAGTTACAATGAGCAGTTCTTC. Together with reference TRBV18 and TRBJ2-1, the CDR3 gives the full variable domain: NAGVMQNPRHLVRRRGQEARLRCSPMKGHSHVYWYRQLPEEGLKFMVYLQKENIIDESGMPKERFSAEFPKEGPSILRIQQVVRGDSAAYFCASSANSYNEQFFGPGTRLTVL.

This chain connects TRBV7-2 to TRBJ2-3; D may be TRBD2 (6 bases). The CDR3 is 14 amino acids. Germline values: CDR1 SGHTA, CDR2 FQGNSA. Trimming left V 5 bases short and J 4 bases short, with 13 bases between. Written as DNA, the CDR3 is TGTGCCAGCAGCCCTCGACTAGTTTCAGATACGCAGTATTTT. The encoded protein is CASSPRLVSDTQYF.

The chain recombines TRBV4-2 with TRBJ2-7, with 7 bases aligning to TRBD2. The CDR3 is made up of 15 amino acids. V lost 1 base and J lost 1; bases outside the gene matches: 4. The V gene's germline CDR1 is LGHNA and CDR2 YNFKEQ. Here the CDR3 reads CASSQVAGESYEQYF. The CDR3 region has the DNA TGTGCCAGCAGCCAAGTTGCGGGAGAGTCCTACGAGCAGTACTTC.

This rearrangement joins TRBV18 to TRBJ1-3, with 7 nucleotides matching TRBD1. The V and J ends lost 3 bases and 1 base, in that order; junction bases with no gene match: 9. The CDR3 sequence is 17 residues long. CDR1 and CDR2 from the germline V gene are KGHSH and LQKENI. The CDR3: CASSPTGGGASGNTIYF. Written as DNA, the CDR3 is TGTGCCAGCTCACCCACCGGAGGGGGCGCTTCTGGAAACACCATATATTTT.

This chain connects TRBV11-3 to TRBJ2-1; the D gene is possibly TRBD1 (6 bases). Per the germline V gene, CDR1 is SGHNT and CDR2 is YENEEA. Trimming pared 4 bases from V and 11 bases from J, leaving 12 bases between. The CDR3 is made up of 12 amino acids. The CDR3: CASSSETGKQFF. CDR3 DNA sequence: TGTGCCAGCAGCTCTGAAACAGGGAAGCAGTTCTTC.

This clone was recorded a few times. V and J are TRBV12-5 and TRBJ1-2, with D possibly matching TRBD1 (5 bases). Per the germline V gene, CDR1 is LGHNT and CDR2 is FRNRAP. The ends were cut back, 2 bases at V and 4 bases at J, with 8 bases in the middle. The length of the CDR3 is 13 residues. DNA of the CDR3: TGTGCTAGTGGTTTGAGGGGCGGCTATGGCTACACCTTC. Protein sequence: CASGLRGGYGYTF.

The chain is built from TRBV5-5 and TRBJ2-3; TRBD2 agrees at 8 bases. There are 15 residues in the CDR3. The germline gives CDR1 SGHKS, CDR2 YYEKEE (reference sequence). The V segment lost 2 bases and the J segment 2 bases; nucleotides outside the gene matches: 4. The CDR3 loop is CASSFTGGDTDTQYF. The CDR3 DNA sequence: TGTGCCAGCAGCTTTACGGGAGGGGACACAGATACGCAGTATTTT.

This clone occurred a few times. This chain connects TRBV29-1 to TRBJ2-1; no firm D call. The CDR3 runs 14 residues. Trimming removed 6 bases at V and 0 bases at J, with 12 bases between. CDR1 is SQVTM, CDR2 ANQGSEA, per germline. In DNA form, the CDR3 reads TGCAGCGTCATACTCCCCACCTCCTACAATGAGCAGTTCTTC. Translated, it gives CSVILPTSYNEQFF.

The chain combines TRBV5-1 with TRBJ2-2; tentatively, D is TRBD1 (6 bases). This CDR3 has 16 residues. The V gene lost 0 bases and the J gene lost 6 bases, with 15 bases spanning the gap. Germline V CDR1 and CDR2: SGHRS, YFSETQ. CDR3 bases: TGCGCCAGCAGCTTGGCTTCAGGGGCGGAGGCCGGGGAGCTGTTTTTT. This gives the protein CASSLASGAEAGELFF.

The rearrangement links TRBV5-1 to TRBJ2-3, with TRBD1 identical over 11 bases. The junction had 5 bases not matched to a gene; V was cut back by 4 bases and J by 4 bases. The germline gives CDR1 SGHRS, CDR2 YFSETQ. The CDR3 totals 15 residues. CDR3 protein: CASSRGQGGADTQYF. CDR3 bases: TGCGCCAGCAGCCGGGGACAGGGGGGCGCAGATACGCAGTATTTT.

On this clone itself: One junction end disagrees with the germline gene, perhaps due to a read error. V gene TRBV7-7 combines with J gene TRBJ2-5, with D possibly TRBD1 on 6 matching bases. The CDR3 contains 16 residues. Germline V gene sequence: CDR1 SSHAT, CDR2 FNYEAQ (reference sequence). CDR3: CASSLNLLAGVETQYF. The CDR3 nucleotides are TGTGCTAGCAGCTTAAATCTATTGGCAGGGGTAGAGACCCAGTACTTC. Looking up the rest from reference TRBV7-7 and TRBJ2-5 gives the full variable domain: GAGVSQSPRYKVTKRGQDVTLRCDPISSHATLYWYQQALGQGPEFLTYFNYEAQPDKSGLPSDRFSAERPEGSISTLTIQRTEQRDSAMYRCASSLNLLAGVETQYFGPGTRLLVL.

The chain has TRBV5-1 and TRBJ1-6; no reliable D call. The V and J ends lost 3 bases and 0 bases respectively, with 13 bases between them. CDR3 length: 17 amino acids. Germline assignment: CDR1 SGHRS and CDR2 YFSETQ. The CDR3 loop is CASSSYGGVSYNSPLHF. The DNA of the CDR3 is TGCGCCAGCAGCTCATATGGCGGGGTCTCCTATAATTCACCCCTCCACTTT.

The chain has TRBV29-1 and TRBJ2-3; 10 bases fit TRBD2. The V and J ends lost 7 bases and 5 bases, in that order; junction bases with no gene match: 6. This CDR3 spans 13 amino acids. The germline V gene encodes CDR1 SQVTM and CDR2 ANQGSEA. The CDR3 coding sequence is TGCAGCGCCAGCGGGAGGGCCAAAGATACGCAGTATTTT. Translating gives CSASGRAKDTQYF.

This clone was observed once. V gene TRBV23-1 combines with J gene TRBJ2-2; 9 positions agree with TRBD1. TRBV23-1 counts as an open reading frame of uncertain function. V gave up 4 bases and J gave up 6 bases; unmatched junction bases: 3. CDR3 length: 14 residues. CDR3 amino acids: CASSLGTGPGELFF. DNA for the CDR3: TGCGCCAGCAGTCTCGGGACAGGGCCCGGGGAGCTGTTTTTT.

The chain employs TRBV4-1 and TRBJ2-2, with 12 bases aligning to TRBD2. The CDR3 has 16 amino acids. J gave up 9 bases and V 1 base, and 6 bases lay outside the gene matches. CDR1 is MGHRA, CDR2 YSYEKL, per germline. CDR3 nucleotides: TGCGCCAGCAGCCAAGGGCTAGCGGGAGGGCCGCGGGAGCTGTTTTTT. As protein: CASSQGLAGGPRELFF.

This clone was detected only a few times. The genes are TRBV10-3 and TRBJ2-2, with 8 positions matching TRBD1. Germline values: CDR1 ENHRY, CDR2 SYGVKD. This CDR3 is built from 16 residues. V was pared by 4 bases and J by 2 bases, with 6 bases of the junction left unmatched. This chain's CDR3 is CAISVQGAINTGELFF. CDR3 DNA sequence: TGTGCCATCAGTGTGCAGGGGGCTATCAACACCGGGGAGCTGTTTTTT.

CDR3 residues: CASSPSGSPTDTQYF. CDR3 DNA sequence: TGTGCCAGCAGCCCCAGCGGGAGCCCCACAGATACGCAGTATTTT. The chain is built from TRBV7-3 and TRBJ2-3, with 8 bases that match TRBD2. Trimming took 5 bases from V and 2 from J; bases not matched to a gene: 6. This CDR3 is 15 amino acids long. From germline, CDR1 is SGHTA and CDR2 FQGTGA.

V and J are TRBV4-2 and TRBJ1-5, with D unclear. The CDR3 extends over 19 amino acids. Trimming took off 0 bases at V and 0 bases at J, with 18 bases between the two ends. Germline V gene lookup returns CDR1 LGHNA and CDR2 YNFKEQ. The CDR3: CASSQDLHQLRISNQPQHF. The CDR3 DNA reads as TGTGCCAGCAGCCAAGATCTCCATCAACTACGGATTAGCAATCAGCCCCAGCATTTT.

The chain employs TRBV5-4 and TRBJ2-1; 11 bases agree with TRBD2. Looked up from germline, CDR1 is SGHNT and CDR2 is YYREEE (reference sequence). V was pared by 4 bases and J by 7 bases, with 10 bases of the junction left unmatched. The CDR3 spans 16 residues. In DNA form, the CDR3 reads TGTGCCAGCAGCACTTACCTAGCGGGGGGTTTGAATGAGCAGTTCTTC. It is translated as CASSTYLAGGLNEQFF.

V is TRBV4-2 and J is TRBJ2-6, with D unresolved. The ends were cut back, 0 bases at V and 2 bases at J, with 8 bases in the middle. Germline V lookup: CDR1 LGHNA, CDR2 YNFKEQ. The CDR3 totals 16 residues. The CDR3 DNA is TGTGCCAGCAGCCAAGATTTGAGCCCTGGGGCCAACGTCCTGACTTTC. Protein product: CASSQDLSPGANVLTF.